The T cell receptor (beta chain) under discussion was sequenced for a study of blood T cell repertoires in COVID-19. In the study overall: Both acute and convalescent COVID-19 samples were obtained from the United States, Italy and Spain. T cells, B-cell-depleted T cells, or PBMCs provided the cDNA or gDNA that served as material.

Germline loops: CDR1 LNHNV, CDR2 YYDKDF (reference sequence). V lost 1 base to trimming and J lost 2 bases; unmatched junction nucleotides: 2. CDR3 length: 15 amino acids. Repertoires were generated with immunoSEQ multiplex PCR, while TCRdb's copy carries only in-frame clones and drops some. The table lists about 46,000 clones, around 90% of them singletons. Sequenced sample: peripheral blood. V gene TRBV15 combines with J gene TRBJ2-7; 10 nucleotides line up with TRBD1. This TCR came from a man between 50 and 59 years old with acute or convalescent COVID-19. DNA for the CDR3: TGTGCCACCAGCAGAGGGACAGGGGGGGCCTACGAGCAGTACTTC. Protein sequence: CATSRGTGGAYEQYF.